One T cell receptor (beta chain) is described in this entry. This clonotype was recorded at least ten times. Its antigen is not yet known. No base quality information exists; no much larger clone differs at one position. Taken from cysteine to phenylalanine, the CDR3 has 16 residues. Here the CDR3 DNA is all that survives: 48 bases in frame from base 1. Looking up the germline V gene yields CDR1 SGHRS and CDR2 YFSETQ. V trim: 2 bases; J trim: 9 bases; unmatched bases: 8. This entry belongs to a study of regulatory T cells in long-lasting Graves disease (dated by TCRdb to about 2021). Some background on the complete study: Antithyroid drugs had been taken for less than 3 months by newly diagnosed Graves' disease patients. TCR sequencing covered around 13 persistent and 20 or so newly diagnosed Graves' disease patients, around 33 samples in total. The study was registered as a clinical trial and conducted in China. Peripheral blood TCR sequencing and RNA sequencing compared persistent Graves' disease patients with newly diagnosed Graves' disease patients. The study at large found these results: Compared with newly diagnosed patients, persistent Graves' disease patients had lower TCR Shannon entropy and fewer highly expanded clones, which suggests clonal expansion. A larger number of public clonotypes was shared among persistent patients (over 2,500) than among newly diagnosed patients (around 870). Only the TCR beta chain was sequenced and analyzed. The small sample size was acknowledged by the authors as a limitation that may reduce accuracy. Preferential use of TRBV28, TRBJ1-2 and TRBJ2-5 was observed in persistent disease, whereas TRBV20-1 and TRBJ2-1 were favored in newly diagnosed disease. The study examined only peripheral blood because the primary lesion, thyroid tissue, could not be accessed.

The time point label corresponds to: newly diagnosed GD, antithyroid drugs for less than 3 months. RNA was extracted from PBMCs in TRIzol for both TCR sequencing and RNA sequencing. The diagnosis of Graves' disease was made according to American Thyroid Association guidelines. The patients came from an endocrinology department in Xi'an, China. Each patient gave around 9.2 milliliters of peripheral blood, collected in an EDTA anticoagulant tube. Ficoll Paque Plus density gradient separation was used to isolate PBMCs, and no further T cell sorting was done. An Agilent 2100 Bioanalyzer and agarose gel were used to check RNA quality, while a NanoDrop 2000 measured RNA concentration. Libraries were prepared through multiplex PCR. The sample was run on an Illumina HiSeq 4000. CDR3 regions were amplified by Arm-PCR with iRepertoire HTBI primers to construct TCR beta libraries. PCR products were gel purified before sequencing. In the original analysis: Gene usage analysis of CDR3 amino acid clonotypes used the approximately 56 TRBV and approximately 13 TRBJ segments found across samples. Filtered high-quality paired reads were merged into contigs using COPE and FqMerger. Contigs were aligned with BLAST to IMGT TRBV, TRBD and TRBJ reference genes, and CDR3 was defined per IMGT. Any clonotype with a frequency above 0.1% was counted as a highly expanded clone. Repertoire diversity was measured by Shannon entropy, and V-J evenness by the Gini coefficient. A clonotype was considered public if more than one individual shared it. TCRdb handled the public reads itself, with Q25 trimming in fastp and clone calling in MiXCR, and kept productive beta chains. Identical CDR3 protein sequences are pooled into one entry, listed with their most common genes and DNA. TCRdb's processing, not the authors', yielded these V and J calls. In all, the sample holds over 500,000 distinct CDR3 sequences, and around 15% of those were seen once. The ten largest clonotypes hold around 12% of the sample.

A further study also used this sample, focusing on T cells in Graves' hyperthyroidism and ophthalmopathy. From the second report: A patient counted as having stable Graves' hyperthyroidism if no progression to ophthalmopathy occurred over 18 months of follow-up. Hyperthyroidism patients were newly diagnosed, with disease duration under 2 months, and aged 18 to 65 years. Any patient with an uncontrolled infection, another autoimmune disease, pregnancy or lactation was excluded. Diagnoses were based on clinical symptoms, serum thyroxine and TRAb, thyroid ultrasound and orbital computed tomography. For the first round of RT-PCR on the TCR CDR3, the HTBI primer set was used together with the Qiagen OneStep RT-PCR kit. Most expanded thyroid clonotypes (frequency above 0.001) were also detected in blood, suggesting blood repertoires may reflect thyroid immune responses. A model built on a 13 V-J signature distinguished ophthalmopathy from stable hyperthyroidism, reaching about 88% sensitivity and 81.08% specificity in cross-validation and 80%/75% in testing. During validation, the model predicted progression to ophthalmopathy a median of about 6.3 months ahead of onset, with almost 71% sensitivity and about 75% specificity. To identify distinguishing TCR V-J signatures, a discovery cohort of around 100 patients was used, comprising under 45 with Graves' ophthalmopathy and approximately 58 with stable Graves' hyperthyroidism. An independent validation cohort of under 20 hyperthyroidism patients and approximately 17 patients who later progressed to ophthalmopathy tested prospective prediction of ophthalmopathy. The roughly 94 discovery patients were randomly divided into training and test sets at a 7:3 ratio. In addition, the study compared T-cell repertoires in thyroid tissue and in blood from several Graves' hyperthyroidism patients. After blood sampling, hyperthyroidism patients were treated with methimazole at a starting dose of 30 mg daily, and ophthalmopathy patients were treated with high-dose intravenous methylprednisolone. The libraries were constructed in a second round of multiplex PCR and then size-selected and purified. Sequencing of the libraries was done on an Illumina HiSeq2000 using paired-end 100 bp reads. SOAPnuke was used to process the raw data, removing reads that contained adapters or uncalled bases, had a mean Phred below 15, or lacked an exact match to the constant primer or identifier. High-quality paired reads were merged with COPE v1.2.5, and unique nucleotide sequences were defined as clonotypes. MiTCR v1.1 was used to align clonotypes to the IMGT TRBV, TRBD and TRBJ reference segments. Only V-J combinations with frequency above 0.0001, covering 99.2% of repertoires, were analysed. The TCS score was defined as the ratio of F50 (clonal expansion) to E x V (chaos), calculated using BLOSUM62-based TCRdist between CDR3 peptides within each V-J. Welch's t-statistics and random forest reduced around 520 V-J features to under 15, which were used in a naive Bayes classifier (R e1071). Sample size was not statistically predetermined, and investigators were not blinded to group allocation. According to the paper, TCR Vbeta CDR3 sequencing was carried out on some 140 peripheral blood samples, which came from around 43 ophthalmopathy, under 80 hyperthyroidism and roughly 17 progressor patients.

The origin of this receptor is a man between 18 and 35 years old with Graves disease. Donor details come from another sample of the same person, matched by shared clones. The sample here was peripheral blood mononuclear cells (PBMCs), taken at new diagnosis, from a patient treated with antithyroid drugs. The sequence is built from TRBV5-1 and TRBJ2-1, with 13 bases matching TRBD2. The DNA sequence reads TGCGCCAGCAGCTTTACCGGGACTAGCGGGAAGGGTGAGCAGTTCTTC. It translates as CASSFTGTSGKGEQFF.